This entry lists 11 T cell receptor beta chains sequenced from one sample in a study of cytomegalovirus exposure and HLA in healthy donors. PCR involved 60 Vbeta and 13 Jbeta primers. This table comes from immunoSEQ multiplex PCR, and its TCRdb copy is limited to in-frame clones, with some not included. The sample records 200,000 to 250,000 clones, 77% being singletons. Sequencing was done on a sample of PBMCs. These receptors were obtained from an older woman in good health and CMV-seropositive.

The CDR3 is CASSTLGNTIYF. In DNA form, the CDR3 reads TGTGCCAGCAGTACTCTCGGAAACACCATATATTTT. V is TRBV28 and J is TRBJ1-3; D gene ambiguous. The CDR3 consists of 12 residues. V lost 5 bases and J lost 4, with 6 bases in between. CDR1 is MDHEN, CDR2 SYDVKM, per germline.

V gene TRBV5-1 combines with J gene TRBJ2-2, with 13 bases identical to TRBD2. CDR1 SGHRS and CDR2 YFSETQ come from the germline V gene. Trimming at V came to 3 bases and at J to 0 bases, leaving 11 bases not matched to a gene. The CDR3 length is 20 residues. CDR3 nucleotide sequence: TGCGCCAGCAGCTCGCGGACTAGCGGGGGCCCCCCCTCGAACACCGGGGAGCTGTTTTTT. It encodes CASSSRTSGGPPSNTGELFF.

CDR3 DNA sequence: TGCGCCAGCAGCTTCGGGACTGACGGCTACACCTTC. Its protein is CASSFGTDGYTF. The chain combines TRBV5-1 with TRBJ1-2; TRBD1 might be the D (5 bases). Trimming took 2 bases from V and 8 from J, leaving 10 bases between them. The V gene's germline CDR1 is SGHRS and CDR2 YFSETQ. The CDR3 sequence is 12 residues long.

The table lists this clone with a few counts. The chain has TRBV13 and TRBJ2-7, with D possibly matching TRBD1 (6 bases). With 8 bases removed from V and 7 bases from J, the gap between germline ends came to 18 bases. Per germline, CDR1 PRHDT and CDR2 FYEKMQ (reference sequence). The CDR3 is 13 amino acids. The CDR3 region has the DNA TGTGCCAGCGGACGGACAGCCCTTTTGGAGCAGTACTTC. Residues: CASGRTALLEQYF.

This clone appeared a few times. The rearrangement links TRBV10-3 to TRBJ2-5, with 8 bases aligning to TRBD2. Germline lookup yields CDR1 ENHRY and CDR2 SYGVKD. The V segment lost 3 bases and the J segment 7 bases; nucleotides outside the gene matches: 7. This CDR3 comprises 14 residues. The CDR3 reads CAISESSGWGTQYF. The CDR3 bases are TGTGCCATCAGTGAATCTAGCGGGTGGGGGACCCAGTACTTC.

Regarding this clone: A read error may produce the germline difference seen at one junction end. This sample also contains other DNA sequences that code for the same CDR3. The chain joins TRBV30 to TRBJ2-6; TRBD1 agrees at 7 bases. This CDR3 comprises 17 residues. The germline CDR1 and CDR2 sequences are GTSNPN and SVGIG (reference sequence). As DNA, the CDR3 is TGCGCCTGGAGTGTGACAGGGCAAACCTCTGGGGCCAACGTCCTGACTTTC. Translated, it gives CAWSVTGQTSGANVLTF.

This clone appeared a few times. The chain couples TRBV5-1 to TRBJ1-4, with D tentatively TRBD1 (5 bases). In germline, CDR1 is SGHRS, CDR2 YFSETQ. This CDR3 has 20 amino acids. V lost 0 bases to trimming and J lost 1 base, with 22 bases between them. The CDR3 region is CASSLGTRLWQVGTNEKLFF. The DNA of the CDR3 is TGCGCCAGCAGCTTGGGGACAAGGCTCTGGCAGGTCGGAACTAATGAAAAACTGTTTTTT.

This chain connects TRBV11-2 to TRBJ2-5; 8 positions match TRBD2. The CDR3 consists of 15 residues. Trimming at V came to 6 bases and at J to 5 bases, leaving 11 bases not matched to a gene. From germline, CDR1 is SGHAT and CDR2 FQNNGV. CDR3 sequence: CASRPRRGGAETQYF. In nucleotides, the CDR3 is TGTGCCAGCAGACCCCGCCGGGGGGGCGCGGAGACCCAGTACTTC.

This clone was counted a single time. The gene calls are TRBV5-1 and TRBJ2-2, with TRBD2 matching over 8 bases. V lost 2 bases to trimming and J lost 0 bases; unmatched junction nucleotides: 3. This CDR3 has 16 residues. Germline values: CDR1 SGHRS, CDR2 YFSETQ. DNA of the CDR3: TGCGCCAGCAGCTTTTCGACTAGCGCGAACACCGGGGAGCTGTTTTTT. Amino acid sequence: CASSFSTSANTGELFF.

The chain recombines TRBV14 with TRBJ2-6; 9 bases line up with TRBD1. Germline loops: CDR1 SGHDN, CDR2 FVKESK. V lost 1 base to trimming and J lost 4 bases; unmatched junction nucleotides: 17. This CDR3 contains 21 residues. The CDR3 DNA reads TGTGCCAGCAGCCAAGGCCGATGGACAGGGGCGACTTTGGGAGGGGCCAACGTCCTGACTTTC. As protein: CASSQGRWTGATLGGANVLTF.

Comments on this clone: Other nucleotide sequences from this sample produce the same CDR3. The V call is TRBV5-1, the J call TRBJ2-2, with TRBD1 matching 9 bases. J lost 1 base, V lost 3 bases, and 1 base had no gene match. This CDR3 region has 15 residues. Germline loops: CDR1 SGHRS, CDR2 YFSETQ. The CDR3 nucleotides read TGCGCCAGCAGCTCGGGACAGGGGAACACCGGGGAGCTGTTTTTT. It encodes CASSSGQGNTGELFF.